The 31 T cell receptor beta chains listed next were all sequenced from one sample in a study of blood T cell repertoires in COVID-19. The table came from immunoSEQ multiplex PCR; TCRdb's copy has only in-frame clones and leaves some out. The table shows 230,000 or so clones, with around 83% occurring only once. Sequencing was done on a sample of peripheral blood. These TCRs come from a man aged 35-49 years with active or convalescent COVID-19.

V gene TRBV3-1 (or the pseudogene TRBV3-2) combines with J gene TRBJ2-4; the match to TRBD2 covers 7 bases. CDR1 is LGHDT and CDR2 is YNNKEL in the germline V gene (reference sequence). Losses at the gene ends were 0 bases for V and 5 bases for J; bases not matched to a gene: 10. The CDR3 covers 17 residues. In nucleotides, the CDR3 is TGTGCCAGCAGCCAAGAAGTCGGGGAGGGCCCGGAAAACATTCAGTACTTC. Translated: CASSQEVGEGPENIQYF.

The CDR3 DNA follows: TGTGCCTGGAGTGCCTATCCAGGGGAGGGTGGGGAGACCCAGTACTTC. Translated, it gives CAWSAYPGEGGETQYF. The chain is built from TRBV30 and TRBJ2-5, with D possibly TRBD2 on 7 matching bases. This CDR3 is built from 16 residues. From germline, CDR1 is GTSNPN and CDR2 SVGIG (reference sequence). V shed 1 base and J shed 5 bases, with 20 bases lying between them.

This clone has more than one count but fewer than ten. The chain has TRBV3-1 (or the pseudogene TRBV3-2) and TRBJ1-6; D unclear. V was pared by 4 bases and J by 10 bases, with 17 bases between. The CDR3 runs to 15 residues. Germline assignment: CDR1 LGHDT and CDR2 YNNKEL (reference sequence). The CDR3 coding sequence is TGTGCCAGCAGCCCATCAGCGGTGGTTGGGTCACCCCTCCACTTT. Amino acids: CASSPSAVVGSPLHF.

The chain combines TRBV7-9 with TRBJ2-5, with 7 bases identical to TRBD1. Germline CDR1 reads SEHNR; CDR2 reads FQNEAQ (reference sequence). The CDR3 extends over 14 amino acids. With V trimmed by 4 bases and J by 0 bases, 2 bases remained unmatched. CDR3 nucleotides: TGTGCCAGCAGCTCGGGACAGTACCAAGAGACCCAGTACTTC. As protein: CASSSGQYQETQYF. The complete variable domain, with remaining parts taken from reference TRBV7-9 and TRBJ2-5, reads DTGVSQNPRHKITKRGQNVTFRCDPISEHNRLYWYRQTLGQGPEFLTYFQNEAQLEKSRLLSDRFSAERPKGSFSTLEIQRTEQGDSAMYLCASSSGQYQETQYFGPGTRLLVL.

This clone was recorded a few times. This chain joins TRBV27 and TRBJ1-1, with D unclear. Deletions cut 3 bases from V and 2 bases from J, with 7 bases between. From germline, CDR1 is MNHEY and CDR2 SMNVEV (reference sequence). The CDR3 covers 13 residues. This CDR3 reads CASSFNTNTEAFF. The DNA for the CDR3 is TGTGCCAGCAGTTTTAACACAAACACTGAAGCTTTCTTT.

The chain employs TRBV11-3 and TRBJ2-7, with D possibly TRBD1 on 5 matching bases. This CDR3 contains 14 residues. Between the trimmed V and J ends, which lost 7 bases and 2 bases, there was a span of 15 bases. The germline gives CDR1 SGHNT, CDR2 YENEEA. The CDR3 DNA follows: TGTGCCAGCACCACCGGAGACAGACCCTACGAGCAGTACTTC. This translates into CASTTGDRPYEQYF.

This clone was detected only once. The chain is built from TRBV5-8 and TRBJ2-1; TRBD2 aligns across 14 bases. J lost 8 bases, V lost 4 bases, and 11 bases had no gene match. In germline, CDR1 is SGHTS, CDR2 YDEGEE. There are 17 residues in the CDR3. The DNA of the CDR3 is TGTGCCAGCAGCCTAACCGGGACTAGCGGGAGCGGTTATGAGCAGTTCTTC. As protein: CASSLTGTSGSGYEQFF. The full variable domain, rest sourced from reference TRBV5-8 and TRBJ2-1, is EAGVTQSPTHLIKTRGQQATLRCSPISGHTSVYWYQQALGLGLQFLLWYDEGEERNRGNFPPRFSGRQFPNYSSELNVNALELEDSALYLCASSLTGTSGSGYEQFFGPGTRLTVL.

A remark on this clone: Sequence at one end of the junction differs from germline and may be a read error. The chain couples TRBV7-7 to TRBJ2-3; 15 nucleotides agree with TRBD2. The CDR3 length is 15 residues. Germline V CDR1 and CDR2: SSHAT, FNYEAQ (reference sequence). The DNA of the CDR3 is TGTGCTAGCAGCCCCGGGACTAGCGGGAGGGATACGCAGTATTTT. Its protein product is CASSPGTSGRDTQYF.

The chain joins TRBV9 to TRBJ2-5; possibly TRBD1 for D (6 bases). Germline V gives CDR1 SGDLS, CDR2 YYNGEE. The V and J ends lost 4 bases and 5 bases respectively, with 12 bases between them. CDR3 length: 13 amino acids. This chain's CDR3 is CASSPSGEETQYF. CDR3 coding DNA: TGTGCCAGCAGCCCTTCAGGGGAGGAGACCCAGTACTTC.

The gene calls are TRBV4-2 and TRBJ1-2; 7 nucleotides agree with TRBD1. This CDR3 is 17 amino acids long. V was pared by 4 bases and J by 0 bases, with 11 bases of the junction left unmatched. Germline V CDR1 and CDR2: LGHNA, YNFKEQ. CDR3 in DNA: TGTGCCAGCAGCCTTGGGGACAGTCTTGGCTCTAACTATGGCTACACCTTC. Translated, it gives CASSLGDSLGSNYGYTF.

This clone occurred once. This rearrangement joins TRBV4-1 to TRBJ2-7, with 9 bases that match TRBD1. The CDR3 totals 15 residues. V trimming: 2 bases; J trimming: 3 bases; junction bases outside the gene matches: 5. CDR1 is MGHRA, CDR2 YSYEKL, per germline. The CDR3 region has the DNA TGCGCCAGCAGCCAACCTGGGACAGGGATCTACGAGCAGTACTTC. Amino acid sequence: CASSQPGTGIYEQYF.

The rearrangement uses TRBV29-1 and TRBJ2-5, with 7 bases fitting TRBD1. Germline V gene lookup returns CDR1 SQVTM and CDR2 ANQGSEA. The V gene end was trimmed by 3 bases and the J gene end by 3 bases; junction bases not matched to a gene: 4. CDR3 size: 13 residues. CDR3 sequence: CSVDRGQKETQYF. CDR3 sequence (DNA): TGCAGCGTTGATAGGGGACAGAAAGAGACCCAGTACTTC.

The rearrangement links TRBV28 to TRBJ1-2; TRBD1 agrees at 9 bases. Germline loops: CDR1 MDHEN, CDR2 SYDVKM. The CDR3 loop spans 15 amino acids. V lost 6 bases, J lost 1 base, and 6 bases stayed unmatched. In DNA form, the CDR3 reads TGTGCCAGCAGGCATGGACAGGGGATTAACTATGGCTACACCTTC. It encodes CASRHGQGINYGYTF.

The chain uses TRBV10-2 and TRBJ2-7, with D possibly called TRBD1 or TRBD2 (10 bases each). Trimming stripped 8 bases from V and 3 bases from J, with 23 bases between. There are 16 residues in the CDR3. Per the germline V gene, CDR1 is WSHSY and CDR2 is SAAADI. Here the CDR3 DNA reads TGCGCCAGCCGACAGGGGGCTACTAGCGGGAACTACGAGCAGTACTTC. This gives the protein CASRQGATSGNYEQYF.

This chain links TRBV11-3 with TRBJ1-1; 11 bases are shared with TRBD1. V lost 5 bases and J lost 7; bases outside the gene matches: 9. In germline, CDR1 is SGHNT, CDR2 YENEEA. CDR3 length equals 15 residues. In DNA form, the CDR3 reads TGTGCCAGCAGCCCCTCGGACAGGGGGCGGGTTGAAGCTTTCTTT. As protein: CASSPSDRGRVEAFF.

V and J are TRBV30 and TRBJ1-1, with D unresolved. Germline V gene data show CDR1 as GTSNPN and CDR2 as SVGIG (reference sequence). The CDR3 runs 14 residues. V gave up 2 bases and J gave up 9 bases, with 19 bases separating them. CDR3 protein: CAWSLRADATKAFF. DNA for the CDR3: TGTGCCTGGAGTTTGAGGGCGGACGCGACTAAAGCTTTCTTT.

This chain's CDR3 is CASSEGPGLCYGYTF. The CDR3 nucleotides are TGCGCCAGCAGTGAAGGGCCAGGGTTGTGCTATGGCTACACCTTC. V and J are TRBV10-1 and TRBJ1-2; tentative D call: TRBD1 (5 bases). This CDR3 is 15 amino acids long. Deletions cut 3 bases from V and 4 bases from J, with 15 bases between. The germline V gene encodes CDR1 WNHNN and CDR2 SYGVQD (reference sequence).

The chain uses TRBV6-5 and TRBJ2-7, with a tentative D call TRBD1 (5 bases). Trimming removed 4 bases from V and 6 bases from J, with 10 bases in between. The CDR3 has 12 residues. The germline V gene encodes CDR1 MNHEY and CDR2 SVGAGI. The CDR3 region has the DNA TGTGCCAGCAGTTCAAGGACATCCGAGCAGTACTTC. It specifies CASSSRTSEQYF.

This clone turned up a few times. This chain connects TRBV28 to TRBJ1-1; 8 bases align to TRBD1. The germline V gene has CDR1 MDHEN and CDR2 SYDVKM. V was clipped by 3 bases and J by 6 bases; unmatched bases: 6. There are 14 residues in the CDR3. CDR3 nucleotides: TGTGCCAGCAGTTTGCCAGGGGGCCTCGCTGAAGCTTTCTTT. This codes for CASSLPGGLAEAFF.

The chain combines TRBV7-2 with TRBJ2-1; 13 nucleotides agree with TRBD2. V shed 1 base, J shed 4 bases, and the junction held 1 base outside the gene matches. The germline V gene encodes CDR1 SGHTA and CDR2 FQGNSA. The CDR3 has 16 residues. This CDR3 reads CASSLGTSGRYNEQFF. As DNA, the CDR3 is TGTGCCAGCAGCTTAGGGACTAGCGGGAGATACAATGAGCAGTTCTTC. Combining the CDR3 with reference TRBV7-2 and TRBJ2-1 gives the whole variable domain GAGVSQSPSNKVTEKGKDVELRCDPISGHTALYWYRQSLGQGLEFLIYFQGNSAPDKSGLPSDRFSAERTGGSVSTLTIQRTQQEDSAVYLCASSLGTSGRYNEQFFGPGTRLTVL.

The chain couples TRBV28 to TRBJ2-7; TRBD1 is a possible D gene (6 bases). Germline CDR1 is MDHEN and CDR2 is SYDVKM. V shed 5 bases and J shed 3 bases, with 20 bases lying between them. The CDR3 extends over 16 amino acids. CDR3 in DNA: TGTGCCAGCAGTCCGCCGGCCGGGACACCACGCTACGAGCAGTACTTC. Translating gives CASSPPAGTPRYEQYF. The full variable domain, in which reference TRBV28 and TRBJ2-7 provide the parts outside the CDR3, is DVKVTQSSRYLVKRTGEKVFLECVQDMDHENMFWYRQDPGLGLRLIYFSYDVKMKEKGDIPEGYSVSREKKERFSLILESASTNQTSMYLCASSPPAGTPRYEQYFGPGTRLTVT.

The rearrangement links TRBV19 to TRBJ2-7, with 8 bases fitting TRBD1. V trimming: 6 bases; J trimming: 4 bases; junction bases outside the gene matches: 5. The V gene's germline CDR1 is LNHDA and CDR2 SQIVND (reference sequence). There are 13 residues in the CDR3. In nucleotides, the CDR3 is TGTGCCAGTAGCCAGGGGGCAGCTTACGAGCAGTACTTC. The encoded protein is CASSQGAAYEQYF.

The rearrangement uses TRBV6-5 and TRBJ2-3, with D maybe TRBD2 (6 bases). Between the trimmed V and J ends, which lost 6 bases and 3 bases, there was a span of 13 bases. The CDR3 spans 14 residues. The germline gives CDR1 MNHEY, CDR2 SVGAGI. DNA of the CDR3: TGTGCCAGCAGGCCGGGAGAGCCAACAGATACGCAGTATTTT. It specifies CASRPGEPTDTQYF.

The chain combines TRBV24-1 with TRBJ2-1; a possible D gene is TRBD1 (5 bases). The CDR3 is 13 residues long. Trimming left V 7 bases short and J 2 bases short, with 8 bases between. The germline gives CDR1 KGHDR, CDR2 SFDVKD. CDR3 residues: CATSPDTYNEQFF. Here the CDR3 DNA reads TGTGCCACCAGCCCGGACACCTACAATGAGCAGTTCTTC.

This chain uses TRBV3-1 (or the pseudogene TRBV3-2) with TRBJ2-2, with TRBD1 as a possible D gene (6 bases). The CDR3 runs to 15 residues. V was pared by 4 bases and J by 7 bases, with 16 bases between. Germline loops: CDR1 LGHDT, CDR2 YNNKEL (reference sequence). This CDR3 reads CASSPSPGAGGELFF. The DNA of the CDR3 is TGTGCCAGCAGCCCCTCCCCAGGGGCGGGCGGGGAGCTGTTTTTT.

Comments on this clone: Germline is not matched at one junction end, which may reflect a read error. The chain joins TRBV7-7 to TRBJ2-2; 8 positions agree with TRBD2. Germline assignment: CDR1 SSHAT and CDR2 FNYEAQ (reference sequence). The CDR3 has 16 residues. CDR3 region: CASSPRTSRNTGELFF. The CDR3 DNA sequence: TGTGCTAGCAGCCCAAGGACTAGCCGGAACACCGGGGAGCTGTTTTTT. Full variable domain (outside the CDR3, taken from reference TRBV7-7 and TRBJ2-2): GAGVSQSPRYKVTKRGQDVTLRCDPISSHATLYWYQQALGQGPEFLTYFNYEAQPDKSGLPSDRFSAERPEGSISTLTIQRTEQRDSAMYRCASSPRTSRNTGELFFGEGSRLTVL.

This rearrangement joins TRBV30 to TRBJ2-1, with TRBD2 matching 15 bases. Germline trimming cut 7 bases from V and 9 bases from J; bases unmatched to any gene: 10. CDR1 is GTSNPN and CDR2 is SVGIG in the germline V gene (reference sequence). This CDR3 contains 15 residues. The CDR3 DNA is TGTGCCTTCAGCTCTGGGACTAGCGGGGGGAGTGAGCAGTTCTTC. Protein product: CAFSSGTSGGSEQFF.

This clone came up once. V and J are TRBV5-4 and TRBJ2-5; D is perhaps TRBD2 (6 bases). Germline-derived CDR1 and CDR2 are SGHNT and YYREEE (reference sequence). The CDR3 runs 15 residues. Trimming removed 0 bases from V and 1 base from J, with 10 bases in between. The CDR3 reads CASSLDRGTQETQYF. CDR3 bases: TGTGCCAGCAGCTTGGATCGGGGGACCCAAGAGACCCAGTACTTC.

This chain uses TRBV19 with TRBJ2-2, with D maybe TRBD2 (6 bases). CDR1 is LNHDA, CDR2 SQIVND, per germline (reference sequence). Trimming removed 7 bases from V and 5 bases from J, with 23 bases in between. There are 17 residues in the CDR3. The CDR3 nucleotides are TGTGCCAGTATTACTTCGGGACTCCTAACGGGGACCGGGGAGCTGTTTTTT. Its protein product is CASITSGLLTGTGELFF.

The genes are TRBV10-3 and TRBJ2-3, with 10 bases fitting TRBD2. The germline gives CDR1 ENHRY, CDR2 SYGVKD. CDR3 size: 14 residues. The V and J ends lost 10 bases and 4 bases, in that order; junction bases with no gene match: 8. CDR3 amino acids: CATSSGSKPDTQYF. Written as DNA, the CDR3 is TGTGCCACCTCTAGCGGGAGTAAACCAGATACGCAGTATTTT.

CDR3 residues: CASSHAAGASEAFF. CDR3 coding DNA: TGTGCCAGCAGCCACGCCGCGGGGGCCAGTGAAGCTTTCTTT. The chain uses TRBV6-2 or TRBV6-3 and TRBJ1-1; maybe TRBD1 (6 bases). Germline CDR1 is MNHEY and CDR2 is SVGEGT. Trimming removed 6 bases at V and 7 bases at J, with 18 bases between. This CDR3 has 14 amino acids.